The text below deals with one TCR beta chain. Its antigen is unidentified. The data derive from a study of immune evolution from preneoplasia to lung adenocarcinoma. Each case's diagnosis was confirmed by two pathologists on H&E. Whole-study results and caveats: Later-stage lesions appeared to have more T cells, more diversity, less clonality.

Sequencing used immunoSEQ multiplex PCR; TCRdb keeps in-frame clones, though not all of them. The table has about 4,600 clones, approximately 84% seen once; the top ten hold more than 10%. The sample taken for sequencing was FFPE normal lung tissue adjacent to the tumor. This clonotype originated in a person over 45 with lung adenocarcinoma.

Here the CDR3 reads CASTPPRGPLHF. CDR3 coding DNA: TGTGCCAGCACCCCCCCGAGGGGACCCCTCCACTTT. This chain uses TRBV28 with TRBJ1-6, with D perhaps TRBD1 (5 bases). The V gene's germline CDR1 is MDHEN and CDR2 SYDVKM. The CDR3 sequence is 12 residues long. Trimming stripped 7 bases from V and 12 bases from J, with 13 bases between.